Following are 17 T cell receptor beta chains from one sample sequenced in a study of graft-versus-host responses after intestinal transplantation. The repertoire was sequenced with immunoSEQ multiplex PCR; TCRdb's copy has only in-frame clones and lacks some. The top ten clones hold 3.9% of a sample with more than 12,000 clones, around 29% of them seen once. This specimen was alloreactive CD4+ T cells from a mixed lymphocyte reaction culture, taken before intestinal transplant. The subset: CFSE-low proliferating T cells sorted from approximately 6-day pre-transplant mixed lymphocyte reaction (GvH or HvG direction). The source is a human patient who received an intestinal transplant.

The V gene is TRBV20-1, the J gene TRBJ2-7; no definite D call. V was pared by 2 bases and J by 3 bases, with 5 bases between. Germline CDR1 and CDR2: DFQATT and SNEGSKA (reference sequence). This CDR3 has 11 residues. CDR3 nucleotide sequence: TGCAGTGCTAGATTGAGCTACGAGCAGTACTTC. This gives the protein CSARLSYEQYF.

The chain recombines TRBV10-3 with TRBJ2-7; 7 positions agree with TRBD1. CDR3 length: 13 residues. The ends lost 5 bases at V and 4 bases at J; junction bases unmatched: 5. CDR1 is ENHRY, CDR2 SYGVKD, per germline. The CDR3 is CAISHRGGYEQYF. CDR3 coding DNA: TGTGCCATCAGTCACAGGGGTGGGTACGAGCAGTACTTC.

The chain recombines TRBV28 with TRBJ2-4, with 8 bases fitting TRBD1. This CDR3 comprises 17 residues. V lost 3 bases, J lost 0 bases, and 7 bases stayed unmatched. From germline, CDR1 is MDHEN and CDR2 SYDVKM. The CDR3: CASSFTGGLLAKNIQYF. CDR3 coding DNA: TGTGCCAGCAGTTTTACAGGGGGGCTCCTAGCCAAAAACATTCAGTACTTC.

The genes are TRBV18 and TRBJ1-1; TRBD1 is a possible D gene (5 bases). The CDR3 contains 13 residues. The germline V and J ends were trimmed by 5 bases and 0 bases, with 7 bases remaining between them. Germline-derived CDR1 and CDR2 are KGHSH and LQKENI. CDR3 region: CASSGQMNTEAFF. CDR3 in DNA: TGTGCCAGCTCAGGACAAATGAACACTGAAGCTTTCTTT.

The J gene is TRBJ1-1, the V gene TRBV7-6; D is unclear. There are 15 residues in the CDR3. V dropped 5 bases and J dropped 0 bases, with 13 bases sitting between them. CDR1 is SGHVS, CDR2 FNYEAQ, per germline. The CDR3 DNA reads TGTGCCAGCAGCCCCCCCCGGGTCATGAACACTGAAGCTTTCTTT. It specifies CASSPPRVMNTEAFF.

Sample share makes this clone medium-sized. Other DNA sequences in the same sample also yield this CDR3. The chain joins TRBV7-3 to TRBJ2-1; weak D call: TRBD2 (6 bases). V lost 5 bases to trimming and J lost 3 bases, with 8 bases between them. The CDR3 runs to 13 residues. The germline gives CDR1 SGHTA, CDR2 FQGTGA. CDR3 nucleotides: TGTGCCAGCAGCCCCGGGAGCTACAATGAGCAGTTCTTC. It translates to CASSPGSYNEQFF.

This clone has more than one count but fewer than ten. CDR3 DNA sequence: TGTGCCAGCAGTTTGGTCGGGGGGCTAAGCAATCAGCCCCAGCATTTT. Amino acids: CASSLVGGLSNQPQHF. This sequence joins TRBV27 and TRBJ1-5, with a tentative D call TRBD1 (6 bases). V shed 3 bases and J shed 1 base, with 13 bases lying between them. There are 16 residues in the CDR3. Looked up from germline, CDR1 is MNHEY and CDR2 is SMNVEV (reference sequence).

This clone was picked up a small number of times. This sequence joins TRBV5-4 and TRBJ2-5; TRBD2 is a possible D gene (6 bases). CDR3 length: 13 amino acids. The V and J ends lost 4 bases and 3 bases respectively, with 10 bases between them. Germline-derived CDR1 and CDR2 are SGHNT and YYREEE (reference sequence). DNA of the CDR3: TGTGCCAGCAGCCGGGGGTACGAAGAGACCCAGTACTTC. Translated, it gives CASSRGYEETQYF.

This rearrangement joins TRBV5-1 to TRBJ2-3; D unresolved. Germline CDR1 SGHRS, CDR2 YFSETQ. The CDR3 runs 15 residues. The ends were cut back, 0 bases at V and 2 bases at J, with 10 bases in the middle. The CDR3 sequence: CASSLVRFVTDTQYF. The CDR3 coding sequence is TGCGCCAGCAGCTTGGTGCGGTTTGTCACAGATACGCAGTATTTT. Together with reference TRBV5-1 and TRBJ2-3, the CDR3 gives the full variable domain: KAGVTQTPRYLIKTRGQQVTLSCSPISGHRSVSWYQQTPGQGLQFLFEYFSETQRNKGNFPGRFSGRQFSNSRSEMNVSTLELGDSALYLCASSLVRFVTDTQYFGPGTRLTVL.

Concerning this clone itself: The CDR3 carries no conserved terminal phenylalanine or tryptophan, so it likely arises from a read error. The J gene is TRBJ1-1, the V gene TRBV6-5, with a tentative D call TRBD1 (5 bases). The V and J ends lost 0 bases and 1 base respectively, with 12 bases between them. The CDR3 has 16 amino acids. Germline assignment: CDR1 MNHEY and CDR2 SVGAGI. CDR3 sequence (DNA): TGTGCCAGCAGTTACTCCCTCTTGAGGGGGAACACTGAAGCTTTCATT. Translating gives CASSYSLLRGNTEAFI.

This chain uses TRBV30 with TRBJ2-7; D tentatively reads TRBD1 or TRBD2 (5 bases each). V lost 3 bases and J lost 1, with 13 bases in between. This CDR3 comprises 14 residues. Germline loops: CDR1 GTSNPN, CDR2 SVGIG (reference sequence). CDR3 coding DNA: TGTGCCTGGAGGAGGGGCGATTATTCCTACGAGCAGTACTTC. It yields the protein CAWRRGDYSYEQYF.

This chain connects TRBV7-2 to TRBJ2-2; D possibly corresponds to TRBD1 (5 bases). CDR1 SGHTA and CDR2 FQGNSA come from the germline V gene. This CDR3 is built from 15 residues. The ends were cut back, 6 bases at V and 0 bases at J, with 11 bases in the middle. In nucleotides, the CDR3 is TGTGCCAGCAGTCGACAGAGCGCGAACACCGGGGAGCTGTTTTTT. Residues: CASSRQSANTGELFF.

A note on this clone: A read error is likely here: a far larger clone is one base away. This chain joins TRBV5-4 and TRBJ2-4, with D possibly matching TRBD1 (6 bases). The CDR3 covers 11 residues. Germline V gives CDR1 SGHNT, CDR2 YYREEE (reference sequence). V lost 7 bases and J lost 13, with 15 bases in between. Here the CDR3 reads CASSRDNEQYF. In DNA, the CDR3 is TGTGCCAGCTCCAGGGACAATGAGCAGTACTTC.

The V gene is TRBV6-5, the J gene TRBJ1-5; D uncertain. Trimming took 8 bases from V and 4 from J, leaving 18 bases between them. Germline V CDR1 and CDR2: MNHEY, SVGAGI. This CDR3 has 15 amino acids. CDR3 protein: CASLLGSGVNQPQHF. CDR3 sequence (DNA): TGTGCCAGCCTCTTAGGGTCAGGAGTAAATCAGCCCCAGCATTTT.

The V gene is TRBV9, the J gene TRBJ2-6, with D unclear. Germline V CDR1 and CDR2: SGDLS, YYNGEE. This CDR3 has 17 residues. V lost 2 bases and J 0 bases, leaving 12 bases between the germline ends. CDR3 coding DNA: TGTGCCAGCAGCGTTGAACTGGAACGCTCTGGGGCCAACGTCCTGACTTTC. This translates into CASSVELERSGANVLTF.

The rearrangement joins TRBV19 to TRBJ2-6, with TRBD2 identical over 9 bases. The CDR3 has 19 amino acids. Losses at the gene ends were 6 bases for V and 1 base for J; bases not matched to a gene: 13. Germline CDR1 and CDR2: LNHDA and SQIVND (reference sequence). CDR3 coding DNA: TGTGCCAGTAGAACTGTACCGGGACTAGCCGTTTCTGGGGCCAACGTCCTGACTTTC. This sequence encodes CASRTVPGLAVSGANVLTF.

This clone turned up a few times. The chain employs TRBV9 and TRBJ2-1, with D possibly being TRBD2 (6 bases). CDR3 size: 16 residues. Germline V CDR1 and CDR2: SGDLS, YYNGEE. Between the trimmed V and J ends, which lost 3 bases and 1 base, there was a span of 14 bases. The CDR3 region is CASSAAGSGSYNEQFF. DNA for the CDR3: TGTGCCAGCAGCGCGGCAGGGAGCGGGTCCTACAATGAGCAGTTCTTC.